The source of this T cell receptor beta chain is a study of regulatory T cells in long-lasting Graves disease. To make TCR beta libraries, researchers used iRepertoire HTBI primers and Arm-PCR of CDR3 regions. TCRdb itself ran the multiplex PCR reads through MiXCR, one entry per CDR3 protein. The sample has around 480,000 distinct CDR3 sequences, 16% seen once; the top ten hold roughly 25%. Time point reported: newly diagnosed GD, antithyroid drugs for less than 3 months. PBMC-derived RNA was used for the TCR library. The CDR3 length is 19 residues. With 0 bases clipped from V and 5 bases from J, the junction kept 13 bases outside the gene matches. In germline, CDR1 is LGHDT, CDR2 YNNKEL (reference sequence). This clonotype has a handful of counts. These data also formed part of another study, on T cells in Graves' hyperthyroidism and ophthalmopathy. From that report: Ophthalmopathy and stable hyperthyroidism were separated by a 13 V-J model.

This material consisted of peripheral blood mononuclear cells (PBMCs), taken at new diagnosis, from a patient treated with antithyroid drugs. The chain employs TRBV3-1 and TRBJ2-1; 10 bases are shared with TRBD2. This receptor was identified in a woman aged 35-65 years with Graves disease. The DNA for the CDR3 is TGTGCCAGCAGCCAAGAACCCAAGGAGCGGGGGGGCACGGACAATGAGCAGTTCTTC. Translated, it gives CASSQEPKERGGTDNEQFF.